These 32 T cell receptor beta chains were all obtained from the same sample, sequenced in a study of T cell repertoires in cytomegalovirus infection. TCRdb fed the reads into MiXCR, producing one record per CDR3 protein. This table holds about 230,000 distinct CDR3 sequences, about 20% found once. Sequencing input: CD8+ T cells from PBMCs. These receptors were collected from a human donor in good health (CMV status not recorded). Some clones in this sample may be carry-over from other donors' samples.

This clonotype was seen many times. Written as DNA, the CDR3 is TGCGCCAGCAGCCAGGCGGGAGGTGAAGCTTTCTTT. Protein product: CASSQAGGEAFF. The genes are TRBV4-1 and TRBJ1-1; unclear D gene. The V gene lost 3 bases and the J gene lost 7 bases, with 9 bases spanning the gap. Germline V gene data show CDR1 as MGHRA and CDR2 as YSYEKL. The length of the CDR3 is 12 residues.

This clonotype has only a few counts. This chain's CDR3 is CASSYSGGAYNEQFF. The DNA for the CDR3 is TGTGCCAGCAGCTATAGCGGGGGCGCCTACAATGAGCAGTTCTTC. The chain uses TRBV7-9 and TRBJ2-1; 9 nucleotides line up with TRBD2. The CDR3 consists of 15 residues. The germline V gene has CDR1 SEHNR and CDR2 FQNEAQ (reference sequence). The junction had 3 bases not matched to a gene; V was cut back by 4 bases and J by 2 bases.

This chain uses TRBV20-1 with TRBJ2-3; 7 bases line up with TRBD2. With V trimmed by 0 bases and J by 2 bases, 5 bases remained unmatched. The CDR3 loop spans 15 amino acids. Germline V gene sequence: CDR1 DFQATT, CDR2 SNEGSKA (reference sequence). CDR3 sequence (DNA): TGCAGTGCTAGAGATGGCGGGACTACCACAGATACGCAGTATTTT. Its translation is CSARDGGTTTDTQYF.

In nucleotides, the CDR3 is TGTGCCAGCAGTTTCGTGGGTGAGGGAGCGAGCAATCAGCCCCAGCATTTT. Residues: CASSFVGEGASNQPQHF. J is TRBJ1-5 and V is TRBV6-9; no clear D gene. This CDR3 comprises 17 residues. Per the germline V gene, CDR1 is MNHGY and CDR2 is SVAAGI. Trimming shortened V by 4 bases and J by 1 base, and 17 bases separated the two germline ends.

This clonotype came up a few times. The gene calls are TRBV7-9 and TRBJ1-4; TRBD1 is a possible D gene (5 bases). Germline CDR1 and CDR2: SEHNR and FQNEAQ (reference sequence). V was cut by 5 bases and J by 7 bases, with 14 bases left in between. This CDR3 spans 14 amino acids. For the CDR3, the DNA is TGTGCCAGCAGCGAAGACGCGGGGCCTGAAAAACTGTTTTTT. As protein: CASSEDAGPEKLFF.

The rearrangement links TRBV20-1 to TRBJ2-5, with 7 positions matching TRBD1. The J segment lost 4 bases and the V segment lost 0 bases, leaving 8 bases of the junction unmatched. The length of the CDR3 is 15 residues. Germline V gene lookup returns CDR1 DFQATT and CDR2 SNEGSKA (reference sequence). CDR3 region: CSARDLTGATETQYF. For the CDR3, the DNA is TGCAGTGCTAGAGATCTCACAGGGGCTACAGAGACCCAGTACTTC.

The V gene is TRBV25-1, the J gene TRBJ2-3, with 7 bases lining up with TRBD1. CDR3 length equals 17 residues. CDR1 and CDR2 from the germline V gene are MGHDK and SYGVNS. The V segment lost 0 bases and the J segment 3 bases; nucleotides outside the gene matches: 9. The CDR3 coding sequence is TGTGCCAGCAGTGAATATATCACCGGGACAGTAACAGATACGCAGTATTTT. Amino acid sequence: CASSEYITGTVTDTQYF.

This clonotype was seen ten or more times. The rearrangement links TRBV27 to TRBJ2-2; D remains unclear. V was shortened by 3 bases and J by 0 bases, with 8 bases between the two germline ends. The CDR3 runs 15 residues. The germline CDR1 and CDR2 sequences are MNHEY and SMNVEV (reference sequence). CDR3 nucleotides: TGTGCCAGCAGTTTGGAGACCCCGAACACCGGGGAGCTGTTTTTT. Its protein is CASSLETPNTGELFF.

The V gene is TRBV6-5, the J gene TRBJ1-1; D not certain. CDR1 MNHEY and CDR2 SVGAGI come from the germline V gene. Trimming pared 0 bases from V and 7 bases from J, leaving 6 bases between. This CDR3 has 12 amino acids. CDR3 nucleotides: TGTGCCAGCAGTTACTCGGGAAGTGAAGCTTTCTTT. As protein: CASSYSGSEAFF.

The rearrangement uses TRBV20-1 and TRBJ1-1; D is ambiguous. The CDR3 runs to 13 residues. In germline, CDR1 is DFQATT, CDR2 SNEGSKA (reference sequence). V dropped 4 bases and J dropped 3 bases, with 12 bases sitting between them. In DNA form, the CDR3 reads TGCAGTGCTACCGTACCAGACTACACTGAAGCTTTCTTT. It codes for CSATVPDYTEAFF.

The CDR3 region is CSAGVPGANYGYTF. CDR3 coding DNA: TGCAGTGCAGGGGTGCCAGGGGCTAACTATGGCTACACCTTC. V gene TRBV20-1 combines with J gene TRBJ1-2; a weak D match, TRBD1 (6 bases). The CDR3 contains 14 residues. Germline CDR1 DFQATT, CDR2 SNEGSKA (reference sequence). V lost 6 bases and J lost 0, with 14 bases in between.

This CDR3 reads CASSSSGAGETQYF. The CDR3 DNA follows: TGTGCCAGCAGCTCCAGCGGGGCGGGCGAGACCCAGTACTTC. The V and J genes are TRBV11-2 and TRBJ2-5; 7 bases agree with TRBD2. Germline trimming cut 4 bases from V and 5 bases from J; bases unmatched to any gene: 7. CDR1 SGHAT and CDR2 FQNNGV come from the germline V gene. This CDR3 comprises 14 residues.

The chain combines TRBV28 with TRBJ1-1, with 10 bases identical to TRBD1. The CDR3 consists of 15 residues. Germline assignment: CDR1 MDHEN and CDR2 SYDVKM. After removal of 5 bases from V and 6 bases from J, the junction contained 9 bases not matched to a gene. CDR3 in amino acids: CASSADRQGAAEAFF. CDR3 bases: TGTGCCAGCAGTGCCGACCGACAGGGGGCGGCTGAAGCTTTCTTT. Full variable domain (rest looked up from reference TRBV28 and TRBJ1-1): DVKVTQSSRYLVKRTGEKVFLECVQDMDHENMFWYRQDPGLGLRLIYFSYDVKMKEKGDIPEGYSVSREKKERFSLILESASTNQTSMYLCASSADRQGAAEAFFGQGTRLTVV.

V and J are TRBV20-1 and TRBJ2-3; weak D call: TRBD1 (6 bases). CDR1 and CDR2 from the germline V gene are DFQATT and SNEGSKA (reference sequence). V lost 2 bases and J lost 6, with 15 bases in between. The CDR3 consists of 14 residues. CDR3 region: CSARPSTGGDTQYF. The CDR3, as DNA: TGCAGTGCTAGACCCTCGACAGGTGGGGATACGCAGTATTTT.

This clonotype appeared a few times. The V and J genes are TRBV7-9 and TRBJ2-3, with 13 bases that match TRBD2. The CDR3 length is 15 residues. Germline V gene sequence: CDR1 SEHNR, CDR2 FQNEAQ (reference sequence). The J segment lost 7 bases and the V segment lost 8 bases, leaving 9 bases of the junction unmatched. The CDR3 DNA follows: TGTGCCAGCCGGAGACTAGCGGGGGGCAGGAATACGCAGTATTTT. Translation: CASRRLAGGRNTQYF.

The V call is TRBV20-1, the J call TRBJ1-2; D not certain. The CDR3 is 9 residues long. V lost 6 bases and J 4 bases, leaving 3 bases between the germline ends. Germline V lookup: CDR1 DFQATT, CDR2 SNEGSKA (reference sequence). CDR3 bases: TGCAGTGCGGGCTATGGCTACACCTTC. It is translated as CSAGYGYTF.

This clonotype was recorded many times. This rearrangement joins TRBV7-2 to TRBJ1-1; D unresolved. This CDR3 has 15 residues. V shed 2 bases and J shed 1 base, with 11 bases lying between them. Germline-derived CDR1 and CDR2 are SGHTA and FQGNSA. CDR3 protein: CASSLPQAGNTEAFF. The CDR3 DNA sequence: TGTGCCAGCAGCTTACCCCAGGCGGGGAACACTGAAGCTTTCTTT.

In its sample, this clonotype was seen many times. The chain links TRBV6-5 to TRBJ2-1; D assignment may be TRBD1 or TRBD2 (6 bases each). Germline lookup yields CDR1 MNHEY and CDR2 SVGAGI. CDR3 length: 14 residues. Trimming cost V 4 bases and J 5 bases, with 12 bases left between them. In nucleotides, the CDR3 is TGTGCCAGCAGTTGGAGGGGGGCAAACAATGAGCAGTTCTTC. Protein product: CASSWRGANNEQFF.

This clonotype was observed at least ten times. The V and J genes are TRBV7-3 and TRBJ2-3, with 12 bases identical to TRBD2. Germline V CDR1 and CDR2: SGHTA, FQGTGA. The V gene end was trimmed by 4 bases and the J gene end by 3 bases; junction bases not matched to a gene: 5. The CDR3 totals 16 residues. In nucleotides, the CDR3 is TGTGCCAGCAGCTCCCCGACTAGCGGGGGAACAGATACGCAGTATTTT. Translated: CASSSPTSGGTDTQYF.

Remarks on this clonotype: Because it lacks the conserved phenylalanine or tryptophan at the end, this CDR3 is likely a read error. The genes are TRBV5-1 and TRBJ1-2, with D possibly TRBD1 on 5 matching bases. Trimming pared 3 bases from V and 2 bases from J, leaving 8 bases between. Germline V gene data show CDR1 as SGHRS and CDR2 as YFSETQ. The CDR3 sequence is 13 residues long. This CDR3 is CASSWGENYGYTL. The CDR3 nucleotides are TGCGCCAGCAGCTGGGGGGAGAACTATGGCTACACCCTC.

The chain recombines TRBV7-6 with TRBJ2-7, with 10 nucleotides matching TRBD1. CDR1 is SGHVS and CDR2 is FNYEAQ in the germline V gene. With 11 bases clipped from V and 3 bases from J, the junction kept 4 bases outside the gene matches. The CDR3 is 12 amino acids. The CDR3 bases are TGTGCCGCCGGGACAGGGGTCTACGAGCAGTACTTC. Translated, it gives CAAGTGVYEQYF.

This clonotype appeared a few times. CDR3 nucleotides: TGTGCCAGCAGCTTAGCGTTCGGGACTACAAACAATGAGCAGTTCTTC. Translated, it gives CASSLAFGTTNNEQFF. The rearrangement uses TRBV7-3 and TRBJ2-1, with TRBD2 matching 7 bases. Germline V CDR1 and CDR2: SGHTA, FQGTGA. After removal of 2 bases from V and 5 bases from J, the junction contained 9 bases not matched to a gene. There are 16 residues in the CDR3.

This clonotype was detected ten times or more. This chain joins TRBV7-8 and TRBJ2-1, with D possibly matching TRBD2 (6 bases). CDR1 and CDR2 (germline): SGHVS, FQNEAQ. V was pared by 5 bases and J by 7 bases, with 15 bases between. The CDR3 is 14 residues long. CDR3 coding DNA: TGTGCCAGCAGCCCGGGACTGCCAGGGAATGAGCAGTTCTTC. It codes for CASSPGLPGNEQFF.

V and J are TRBV7-9 and TRBJ2-1; D is possibly TRBD2 (5 bases). Germline V gene lookup returns CDR1 SEHNR and CDR2 FQNEAQ (reference sequence). CDR3 length equals 15 residues. The germline V and J ends were trimmed by 3 bases and 0 bases, with 9 bases remaining between them. The CDR3: CASSLRTDSYNEQFF. CDR3 nucleotide sequence: TGTGCCAGCAGCTTGCGGACTGACTCCTACAATGAGCAGTTCTTC.

The V and J genes are TRBV7-9 and TRBJ2-3; D is ambiguous. V was clipped by 2 bases and J by 2 bases, with 14 bases between them. CDR1 and CDR2 (germline): SEHNR, FQNEAQ (reference sequence). There are 16 residues in the CDR3. The CDR3 region is CASSLWSSTPTDTQYF. In DNA, the CDR3 is TGTGCCAGCAGCTTATGGTCCTCTACCCCCACAGATACGCAGTATTTT. Supplemented by reference TRBV7-9 and TRBJ2-3, the full variable domain reads DTGVSQNPRHKITKRGQNVTFRCDPISEHNRLYWYRQTLGQGPEFLTYFQNEAQLEKSRLLSDRFSAERPKGSFSTLEIQRTEQGDSAMYLCASSLWSSTPTDTQYFGPGTRLTVL.

This clonotype was recorded many times. V usage is TRBV19 and J usage is TRBJ2-3, with a weak D call TRBD2 (6 bases). Trimming left V 6 bases short and J 6 bases short, with 22 bases between. The CDR3 runs 16 residues. Germline CDR1 reads LNHDA; CDR2 reads SQIVND (reference sequence). The DNA for the CDR3 is TGTGCCAGTAGCATTGGCGGGACGCTGAATGGCGATACGCAGTATTTT. It yields the protein CASSIGGTLNGDTQYF.

The rearrangement uses TRBV27 and TRBJ1-2; perhaps TRBD1 as D (6 bases). The CDR3 covers 15 residues. Trimming stripped 3 bases from V and 6 bases from J, with 17 bases between. Looked up from germline, CDR1 is MNHEY and CDR2 is SMNVEV (reference sequence). The CDR3 nucleotides read TGTGCCAGCAGTTTTCAGGGGCTGAACCCGCATGGCTACACCTTC. Translation gives CASSFQGLNPHGYTF.

Only a few counts were recorded for this clonotype. The rearrangement joins TRBV28 to TRBJ2-5; 8 positions agree with TRBD1. This CDR3 contains 16 residues. V lost 4 bases and J lost 4; bases outside the gene matches: 11. The germline V gene has CDR1 MDHEN and CDR2 SYDVKM. CDR3 coding DNA: TGTGCCAGCAGTTGGCGACAGGGGTCAGGGGGAGAGACCCAGTACTTC. This gives the protein CASSWRQGSGGETQYF. The whole variable domain, remainder taken from reference TRBV28 and TRBJ2-5, is DVKVTQSSRYLVKRTGEKVFLECVQDMDHENMFWYRQDPGLGLRLIYFSYDVKMKEKGDIPEGYSVSREKKERFSLILESASTNQTSMYLCASSWRQGSGGETQYFGPGTRLLVL.

This clonotype was detected ten times or more. This rearrangement joins TRBV7-9 to TRBJ2-7; the D gene is possibly TRBD2 (6 bases). The germline V gene encodes CDR1 SEHNR and CDR2 FQNEAQ (reference sequence). With 5 bases removed from V and 4 bases from J, the gap between germline ends came to 12 bases. CDR3 length: 13 residues. The CDR3 DNA is TGTGCCAGCAGCCCGTCCGCGGGGTACGAGCAGTACTTC. Its translation: CASSPSAGYEQYF.

This clonotype was observed a handful of times. The rearrangement links TRBV5-6 to TRBJ2-1, with 8 bases lining up with TRBD2. This CDR3 spans 18 amino acids. J lost 3 bases, V lost 1 base, and 12 bases had no gene match. Germline-derived CDR1 and CDR2 are SGHDT and YYEEEE. CDR3 DNA sequence: TGTGCCAGCAGCTTGATTGGGCGGGGGGAACCTTACTACAATGAGCAGTTCTTC. Its translation is CASSLIGRGEPYYNEQFF.

This clonotype was recorded a few times. This chain uses TRBV15 with TRBJ2-7; possibly TRBD2 for D (5 bases). Trimming removed 2 bases at V and 2 bases at J, with 13 bases between. The CDR3 consists of 15 residues. Germline V gene sequence: CDR1 LNHNV, CDR2 YYDKDF (reference sequence). CDR3 nucleotides: TGTGCCACCAGCAGACCGCCGCCGGGAACCTACGAGCAGTACTTC. It codes for CATSRPPPGTYEQYF.

This chain links TRBV5-6 with TRBJ2-1; D unclear. Per the germline V gene, CDR1 is SGHDT and CDR2 is YYEEEE. The CDR3 has 11 amino acids. Trimming took 4 bases from V and 10 from J, leaving 9 bases between them. The CDR3 protein is CASSLSQEQFF. In DNA form, the CDR3 reads TGTGCCAGCAGCCTTTCACAGGAGCAGTTCTTC.